This paragraph reports one T cell receptor beta chain. This record comes from a study of blood T cell repertoires in COVID-19. This table comes from immunoSEQ multiplex PCR, and its TCRdb copy is limited to in-frame clones, with some not included. The sample records 130,000 to 150,000 clones, about 89% being singletons. Germline V gene lookup returns CDR1 SNHLY and CDR2 FYNNEI. V shed 10 bases and J shed 5 bases, with 14 bases lying between them. The CDR3 spans 12 residues. Everyone who took part was roughly 18 to 90 years old, and they came from 24 US areas. Cohort 3 donors counted as recovered after two negative PCRs, clearance, or resolved symptoms.

This sequence was found in a man in his sixties who had recovered from COVID-19. This chain uses TRBV2 with TRBJ1-1; D possibly corresponds to TRBD1 (5 bases). The sequenced sample consisted of PBMCs or T cells enriched from blood (not recorded which). This chain's CDR3 is CATSREGTEAFF. As DNA, the CDR3 is TGTGCCACCAGCAGGGAGGGGACTGAAGCTTTCTTT.